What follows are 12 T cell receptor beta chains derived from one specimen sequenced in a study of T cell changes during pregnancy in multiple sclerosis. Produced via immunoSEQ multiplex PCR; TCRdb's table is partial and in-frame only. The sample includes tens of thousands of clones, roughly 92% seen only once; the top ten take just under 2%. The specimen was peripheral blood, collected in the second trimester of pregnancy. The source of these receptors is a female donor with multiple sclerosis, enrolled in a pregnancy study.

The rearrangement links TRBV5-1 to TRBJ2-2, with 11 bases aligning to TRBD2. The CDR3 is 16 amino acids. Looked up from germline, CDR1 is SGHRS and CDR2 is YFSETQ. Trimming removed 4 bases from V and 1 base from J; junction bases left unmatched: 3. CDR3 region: CASSTGLAGNTGELFF. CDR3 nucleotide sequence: TGCGCCAGCAGCACTGGACTAGCGGGGAACACCGGGGAGCTGTTTTTT.

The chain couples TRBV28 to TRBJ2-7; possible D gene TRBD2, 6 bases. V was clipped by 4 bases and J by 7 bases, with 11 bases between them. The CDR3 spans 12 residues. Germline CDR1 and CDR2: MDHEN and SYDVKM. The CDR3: CASSSAGWEQYF. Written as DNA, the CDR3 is TGTGCCAGCAGTTCAGCGGGTTGGGAGCAGTACTTC.

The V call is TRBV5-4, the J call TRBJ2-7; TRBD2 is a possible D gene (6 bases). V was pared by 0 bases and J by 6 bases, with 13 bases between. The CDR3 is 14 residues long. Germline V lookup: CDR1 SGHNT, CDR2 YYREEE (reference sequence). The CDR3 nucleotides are TGTGCCAGCAGCTTGGGAGCGGGTGGGGCCGAGCAGTACTTC. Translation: CASSLGAGGAEQYF.

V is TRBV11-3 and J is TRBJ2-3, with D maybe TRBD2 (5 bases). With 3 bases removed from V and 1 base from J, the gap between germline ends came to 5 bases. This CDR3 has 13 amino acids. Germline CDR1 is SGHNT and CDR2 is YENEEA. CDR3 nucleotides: TGTGCCAGCAGCTTGAGGGGCACAGATACGCAGTATTTT. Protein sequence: CASSLRGTDTQYF.

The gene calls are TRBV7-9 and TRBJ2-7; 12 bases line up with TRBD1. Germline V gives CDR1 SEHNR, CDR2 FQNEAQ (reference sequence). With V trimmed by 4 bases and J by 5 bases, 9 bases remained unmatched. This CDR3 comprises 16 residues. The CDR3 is CASSSRDRGRLDEQYF. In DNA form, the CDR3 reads TGTGCCAGCAGCTCCCGGGACAGGGGGCGCTTGGACGAGCAGTACTTC.

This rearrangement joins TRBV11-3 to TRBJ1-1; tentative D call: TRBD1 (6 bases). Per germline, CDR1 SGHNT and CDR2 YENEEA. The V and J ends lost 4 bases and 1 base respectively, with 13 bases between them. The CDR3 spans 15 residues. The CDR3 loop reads CASSSSTGRNTEAFF. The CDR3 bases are TGTGCCAGCAGCTCCTCGACAGGAAGGAACACTGAAGCTTTCTTT.

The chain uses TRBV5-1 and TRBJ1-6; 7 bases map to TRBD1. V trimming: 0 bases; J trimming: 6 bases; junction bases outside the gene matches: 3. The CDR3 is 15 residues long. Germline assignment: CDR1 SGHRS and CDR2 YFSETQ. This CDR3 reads CASSLGGDSNSPLHF. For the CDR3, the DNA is TGCGCCAGCAGCTTGGGGGGGGACAGTAATTCACCCCTCCACTTT.

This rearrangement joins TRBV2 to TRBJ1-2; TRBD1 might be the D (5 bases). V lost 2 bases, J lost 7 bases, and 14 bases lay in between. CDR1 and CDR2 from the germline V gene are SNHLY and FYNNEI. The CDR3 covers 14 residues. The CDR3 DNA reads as TGTGCCAGCAGTGAAATGAAGGGGCCTCGTGGCTACACCTTC. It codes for CASSEMKGPRGYTF.

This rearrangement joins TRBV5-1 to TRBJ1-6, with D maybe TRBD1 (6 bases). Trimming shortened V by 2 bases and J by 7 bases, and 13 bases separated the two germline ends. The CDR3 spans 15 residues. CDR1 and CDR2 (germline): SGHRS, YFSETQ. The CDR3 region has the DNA TGCGCCAGCAGCTTCGGAACAGGGTTAAATTCACCCCTCCACTTT. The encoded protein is CASSFGTGLNSPLHF.

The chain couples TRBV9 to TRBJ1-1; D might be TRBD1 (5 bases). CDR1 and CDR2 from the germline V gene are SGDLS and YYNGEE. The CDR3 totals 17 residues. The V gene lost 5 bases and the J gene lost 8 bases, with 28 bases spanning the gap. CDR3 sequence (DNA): TGTGCCAGCAGTCACAATGTCGGGACTACGGAGGGGTACGAAGCTTTCTTT. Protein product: CASSHNVGTTEGYEAFF.

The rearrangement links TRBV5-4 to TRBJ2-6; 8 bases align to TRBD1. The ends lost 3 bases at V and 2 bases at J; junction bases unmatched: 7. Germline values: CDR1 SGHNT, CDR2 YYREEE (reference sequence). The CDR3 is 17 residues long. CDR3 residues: CASSSGQVLAGANVLTF. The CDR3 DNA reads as TGTGCCAGCAGCTCGGGACAGGTTCTAGCTGGGGCCAACGTCCTGACTTTC.

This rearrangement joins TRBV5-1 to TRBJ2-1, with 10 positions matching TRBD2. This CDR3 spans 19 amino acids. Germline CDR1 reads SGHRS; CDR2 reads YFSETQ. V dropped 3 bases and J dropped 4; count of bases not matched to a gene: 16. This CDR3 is CASSWRGLADPTRYNEQFF. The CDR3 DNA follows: TGCGCCAGCAGCTGGCGAGGACTAGCGGACCCCACCAGGTACAATGAGCAGTTCTTC.